This is a list of T cell receptor beta chains from one sample in a study of blood T cell repertoires in COVID-19. The method was immunoSEQ multiplex PCR; TCRdb's version includes in-frame clones alone and lacks a portion of them. The sample includes around 190,000 clones, 76% seen only once; the top ten take around 8.9%. Sequencing used peripheral blood. The origin of the receptors is a woman aged 50 to 60 with active or convalescent COVID-19. Both conserved end residues are part of each CDR3. Rows give clone size only sometimes, using once, few, many, or a class for an expanded clone.

>TRBV30|once|TRBJ1-6
CALRTGNSPLHF
>TRBV27|NA|TRBJ2-3
CARLDTWASEARTF
>TRBV28|many|TRBJ1-1
CASRTGDTEAFF
>TRBV2|NA|TRBJ2-1
CASTSGQGKYNEQFF
>TRBV6-5|few|TRBJ2-1
CASSTGGPNNEQFF
>TRBV30|NA|TRBJ1-4
CAWSVGVGTNEKLFF
>TRBV4-2|once|TRBJ2-7
CASSQNQSPSGVYEQYF
>TRBV11-3|NA|TRBJ2-5
CASSPGSGLAREETQYF
>TRBV5-6|NA|TRBJ2-1
CASSFFTGGWNEQFF
>TRBV6-5|NA|TRBJ1-3
CASSRGVDTIYF
>TRBV6-2/TRBV6-3|once|TRBJ2-1
CASSEAGGAYNEQFF
>TRBV7-8|NA|TRBJ1-1
CASKSLNTEAFF
>TRBV12-5|few|TRBJ2-7
CASGLVLGLSSYEQYF
>TRBV9|NA|TRBJ1-3
CASTRTGTGGNTIYF
>TRBV5-8|NA|TRBJ1-2
CASGWEGGYTF
>TRBV30|NA|TRBJ2-2
CAWSVYRGWPGELFF
>TRBV28|NA|TRBJ1-1
CASRIQGFEAFF
>TRBV7-2|NA|TRBJ2-1
CASSHLGTVSYNEQFF
>TRBV5-1|NA|TRBJ2-3
CASSRGSSTDTQYF
>TRBV7-3|few|TRBJ2-2
CASSPGTSGTMAGELFF
>TRBV18|many|TRBJ1-1
CASSPGAAEAFF
>TRBV7-9|NA|TRBJ1-2
CASSQGQGGNYGYTF
>TRBV7-3|NA|TRBJ2-2
CASSLPLGGGNTGELFF
>TRBV30|NA|TRBJ1-1
CAWSVSGVEAFF
>TRBV7-9|NA|TRBJ1-4
CASSFTGTTNEKLFF
>TRBV6-5|NA|TRBJ2-7
CASSPGTIYEQYF
>TRBV14|NA|TRBJ2-5
CASSQGLAGSTQYF
>TRBV7-2|NA|TRBJ2-3
CASSSSGRSTDTQYF
>TRBV4-2|NA|TRBJ2-7
CASSQELAGVVSYEQYF
>TRBV7-2|NA|TRBJ1-2
CASSSWASGGGYTF
>TRBV6-5|NA|TRBJ2-2
CASRTSGGGRGELFF
>TRBV5-1|NA|TRBJ1-1
CASSTAAWNTEAFF
>TRBV6-6|NA|TRBJ1-4
CASSATGGDNEKLFF
>TRBV13|NA|TRBJ2-5
CASSLGRGYQETQYF
>TRBV7-3|NA|TRBJ2-1
CASSSTGAGGSLDEQFF
>TRBV7-2|few|TRBJ1-1
CASSPVLNTEAFF